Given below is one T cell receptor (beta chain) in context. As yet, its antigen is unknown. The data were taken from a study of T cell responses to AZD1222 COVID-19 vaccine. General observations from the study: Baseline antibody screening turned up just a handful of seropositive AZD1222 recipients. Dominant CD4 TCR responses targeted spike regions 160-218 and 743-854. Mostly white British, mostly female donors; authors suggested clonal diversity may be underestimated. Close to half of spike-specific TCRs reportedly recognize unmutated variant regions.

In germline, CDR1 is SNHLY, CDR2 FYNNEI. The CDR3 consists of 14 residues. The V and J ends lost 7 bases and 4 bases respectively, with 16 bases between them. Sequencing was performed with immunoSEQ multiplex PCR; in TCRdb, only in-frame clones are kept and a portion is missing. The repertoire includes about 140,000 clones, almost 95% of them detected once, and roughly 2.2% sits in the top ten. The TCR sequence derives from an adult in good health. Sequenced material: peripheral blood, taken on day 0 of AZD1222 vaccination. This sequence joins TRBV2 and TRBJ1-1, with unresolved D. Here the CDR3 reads CASKGSPLSTEAFF. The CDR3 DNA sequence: TGTGCCAGCAAAGGCAGTCCCTTGTCCACTGAAGCTTTCTTT.